This T cell receptor beta chain was documented in a study of T cell clones after liver transplantation. Background on the study: Tolerant meant at least one year fully off immunosuppression without liver enzymes above twice normal.

V lost 4 bases and J lost 4, with 11 bases in between. The CDR3 totals 13 residues. The germline CDR1 and CDR2 sequences are SGHRS and YFSETQ. The repertoire was sequenced with immunoSEQ multiplex PCR; TCRdb's copy has only in-frame clones and lacks some. The data contain just over 80,000 clones, 82% of them singletons. The clonotype was recovered from a human patient who received a liver transplant. Some T cells may be transferred from the graft donor. The sequencing used CD4+ T cells from blood, collected roughly 3.5 years after liver transplant. The chain recombines TRBV5-1 with TRBJ1-2; no clear D. CDR3 residues: CASSLGPVYGYTF. CDR3 DNA: TGCGCCAGCAGCCTCGGGCCAGTCTATGGCTACACCTTC.